Presented here are 18 T cell receptor beta chains from one specimen sequenced in a study of cytomegalovirus exposure and HLA in healthy donors. Use of 60 Vbeta and 13 Jbeta primers characterized the PCR. Method: immunoSEQ multiplex PCR; TCRdb's copy keeps in-frame clones and lacks some. The table shows 90,000 to 100,000 clones, with approximately 76% occurring only once. Sequencing was done on a sample of PBMCs. The receptors were gathered from a man between 40 and 49 years old in good health and CMV-seronegative.

The rearrangement links TRBV28 to TRBJ1-5; unclear D gene. Per the germline V gene, CDR1 is MDHEN and CDR2 is SYDVKM. The length of the CDR3 is 14 residues. Trimming pared 8 bases from V and 7 bases from J, leaving 18 bases between. DNA for the CDR3: TGTGCCAGCCATTCCCCCCGGGGTCGACAGCCCCAGCATTTT. This sequence encodes CASHSPRGRQPQHF.

This clone was seen more than once but under ten times. This chain joins TRBV7-2 and TRBJ2-3; a possible D gene is TRBD1 (6 bases). Germline V CDR1 and CDR2: SGHTA, FQGNSA. CDR3 length: 14 amino acids. Trimming took 3 bases from V and 0 from J, leaving 7 bases between them. Written as DNA, the CDR3 is TGTGCCAGCAGCTTGGGGGCGAGCACAGATACGCAGTATTTT. Its protein product is CASSLGASTDTQYF. The full variable domain, with the rest looked up from reference TRBV7-2 and TRBJ2-3, is GAGVSQSPSNKVTEKGKDVELRCDPISGHTALYWYRQSLGQGLEFLIYFQGNSAPDKSGLPSDRFSAERTGGSVSTLTIQRTQQEDSAVYLCASSLGASTDTQYFGPGTRLTVL.

The rearrangement uses TRBV7-9 and TRBJ1-3; no firm D call. This CDR3 is built from 14 residues. Trimming removed 1 base at V and 2 bases at J, with 6 bases between. Germline V CDR1 and CDR2: SEHNR, FQNEAQ (reference sequence). The CDR3 nucleotides are TGTGCCAGCAGCTTAGAATCGGCTGGAAACACCATATATTTT. Amino acids: CASSLESAGNTIYF.

The CDR3 loop is CASRDRANEKLFF. CDR3 DNA sequence: TGTGCCAGCCGGGACAGGGCGAATGAAAAACTGTTTTTT. This sequence joins TRBV7-8 and TRBJ1-4; 9 bases are a match to TRBD1. V lost 8 bases, J lost 5 bases, and 3 bases stayed unmatched. This CDR3 is built from 13 residues. Per the germline V gene, CDR1 is SGHVS and CDR2 is FQNEAQ.

This sequence joins TRBV2 and TRBJ2-1; TRBD2 aligns across 11 bases. CDR3 length: 16 amino acids. With 6 bases clipped from V and 0 bases from J, the junction kept 4 bases outside the gene matches. The germline CDR1 and CDR2 sequences are SNHLY and FYNNEI. CDR3 protein: CASRATSGTSYNEQFF. Here the CDR3 DNA reads TGTGCCAGCAGGGCGACTAGCGGGACCTCCTACAATGAGCAGTTCTTC.

This clone was found a few times. This chain connects TRBV6-6 to TRBJ1-3, with D possibly TRBD1 on 6 matching bases. The CDR3 contains 16 residues. Germline V gene sequence: CDR1 MNHNY, CDR2 SVGAGI (reference sequence). Deletions cut 5 bases from V and 0 bases from J, with 14 bases between. CDR3 in amino acids: CASSPGQTYSGNTIYF. DNA for the CDR3: TGTGCCAGCAGTCCTGGACAGACCTACTCTGGAAACACCATATATTTT.

This chain uses TRBV20-1 with TRBJ2-7; possible D gene TRBD1, 6 bases. This CDR3 has 11 residues. Germline V lookup: CDR1 DFQATT, CDR2 SNEGSKA (reference sequence). The V and J ends lost 6 bases and 0 bases respectively, with 6 bases between them. CDR3 amino acids: CSARGSYEQYF. The DNA for the CDR3 is TGCAGTGCCAGGGGCTCCTACGAGCAGTACTTC.

The V and J genes are TRBV7-3 and TRBJ1-6, with 8 bases fitting TRBD1. Germline-derived CDR1 and CDR2 are SGHTA and FQGTGA. The CDR3 has 14 residues. With V trimmed by 6 bases and J by 9 bases, 7 bases remained unmatched. The CDR3 here is CASSPQGAGSPLHF. The CDR3 bases are TGTGCCAGCAGTCCTCAGGGGGCCGGTTCACCCCTCCACTTT.

The J gene is TRBJ2-3, the V gene TRBV2; D possibly corresponds to TRBD2 (6 bases). Germline V gives CDR1 SNHLY, CDR2 FYNNEI. This CDR3 has 15 residues. The CDR3 sequence is CAGRLDYLLTDTQYF. The DNA of the CDR3 is TGTGCGGGGAGACTGGACTACCTCCTCACAGATACGCAGTATTTT. Full variable domain (remainder filled in from reference TRBV2 and TRBJ2-3): EPEVTQTPSHQVTQMGQEVILRCVPISNHLYFYWYRQILGQKVEFLVSFYNNEISEKSEIFDDQFSVERPDGSNFTLKIRSTKLEDSAMYFCAGRLDYLLTDTQYFGPGTRLTVL.

As concerns this clone: One end of the junction fails to match germline, which may point to a read error. The chain employs TRBV7-9 and TRBJ2-1; D gene ambiguous. From germline, CDR1 is SEHNR and CDR2 FQNEAQ (reference sequence). The CDR3 loop spans 11 amino acids. The CDR3 DNA is TGTTCCAGCAGCCAATACAATGAGCAGTTCTTC. Protein sequence: CSSSQYNEQFF.

J is TRBJ2-7 and V is TRBV10-1; TRBD2 agrees at 8 bases. The junction had 14 bases not matched to a gene; V was cut back by 6 bases and J by 1 base. The germline CDR1 and CDR2 sequences are WNHNN and SYGVQD (reference sequence). This CDR3 comprises 17 residues. DNA for the CDR3: TGCGCCAGCAGCGGGGACTTTCGGCCGGGAGGGTCCTACGAGCAGTACTTC. Translated, it gives CASSGDFRPGGSYEQYF.

This chain links TRBV6-1 with TRBJ2-1, with 14 positions matching TRBD2. The junction had 10 bases not matched to a gene; V was cut back by 5 bases and J by 13 bases. The length of the CDR3 is 15 residues. Germline CDR1 is MNHNS and CDR2 is SASEGT. The CDR3 spells CASSLTGTSGGSQFF. The CDR3, as DNA: TGTGCCAGCAGTCTGACCGGGACTAGCGGGGGAAGTCAGTTCTTC.

The V gene is TRBV28, the J gene TRBJ1-4, with 7 bases identical to TRBD1. Germline lookup yields CDR1 MDHEN and CDR2 SYDVKM. There are 17 residues in the CDR3. V gave up 6 bases and J gave up 4 bases; unmatched junction bases: 14. The CDR3 loop is CASSITGARVGNEKLFF. The CDR3 DNA reads as TGTGCCAGCAGCATCACAGGGGCTAGGGTTGGTAATGAAAAACTGTTTTTT. The full variable domain, completed using reference TRBV28 and TRBJ1-4, is DVKVTQSSRYLVKRTGEKVFLECVQDMDHENMFWYRQDPGLGLRLIYFSYDVKMKEKGDIPEGYSVSREKKERFSLILESASTNQTSMYLCASSITGARVGNEKLFFGSGTQLSVL.

The table lists this clone with a few counts. The rearrangement links TRBV18 to TRBJ1-4; D is undetermined. Germline V gene data show CDR1 as KGHSH and CDR2 as LQKENI. The CDR3 covers 16 residues. Trimming removed 1 base at V and 3 bases at J, with 12 bases between. The CDR3 sequence: CASSPLMITANEKLFF. The CDR3 DNA sequence: TGTGCCAGCTCACCACTTATGATCACAGCTAATGAAAAACTGTTTTTT. Filled out from reference TRBV18 and TRBJ1-4, the complete variable domain reads NAGVMQNPRHLVRRRGQEARLRCSPMKGHSHVYWYRQLPEEGLKFMVYLQKENIIDESGMPKERFSAEFPKEGPSILRIQQVVRGDSAAYFCASSPLMITANEKLFFGSGTQLSVL.

V usage is TRBV10-3 and J usage is TRBJ2-1; 12 positions agree with TRBD2. Germline assignment: CDR1 ENHRY and CDR2 SYGVKD. This CDR3 has 17 amino acids. V lost 6 bases, J lost 0 bases, and 6 bases stayed unmatched. Here the CDR3 reads CAIRATSGGSSYNEQFF. The CDR3 DNA follows: TGTGCCATCAGGGCGACTAGCGGGGGCAGCTCCTACAATGAGCAGTTCTTC.

The genes are TRBV2 and TRBJ1-5; tentatively, D is TRBD1 (6 bases). The CDR3 runs 14 residues. Looked up from germline, CDR1 is SNHLY and CDR2 is FYNNEI. Trimming left V 7 bases short and J 6 bases short, with 16 bases between. The CDR3 spells CASKRGGGGQPQHF. CDR3 in DNA: TGTGCCAGCAAGAGGGGGGGAGGTGGTCAGCCCCAGCATTTT.

The rearrangement uses TRBV9 and TRBJ2-3; D possibly corresponds to TRBD2 (6 bases). The CDR3 runs to 15 residues. CDR1 is SGDLS and CDR2 is YYNGEE in the germline V gene. The V end lost 0 bases, the J end lost 5 bases, and 13 bases lay between the germline ends. The CDR3 DNA reads as TGTGCCAGCAGCGTAGATGCGGGACGGGAAGATACGCAGTATTTT. Translating it yields CASSVDAGREDTQYF.

V and J are TRBV10-1 and TRBJ1-1; TRBD1 agrees at 8 bases. V was pared by 1 base and J by 5 bases, with 9 bases of the junction left unmatched. The CDR3 totals 16 residues. Per the germline V gene, CDR1 is WNHNN and CDR2 is SYGVQD (reference sequence). CDR3 bases: TGCGCCAGCAGTGAGTTGGCAGGGGACAGGAGTACTGAAGCTTTCTTT. It yields the protein CASSELAGDRSTEAFF.